The 25 T cell receptor beta chains given below trace back to one sample, sequenced in a study of blood T cell repertoires in COVID-19. Using immunoSEQ multiplex PCR, the repertoire was profiled, and TCRdb retains in-frame clones only, with some absent. The repertoire includes more than 200,000 clones, 83% of them detected once, and under 3% sits in the top ten. The sample taken for sequencing was peripheral blood. The receptors shown here come from a woman aged 65 to 85 with active or convalescent COVID-19.

This clone was seen a few times. The V call is TRBV30, the J call TRBJ2-1; D gene uncertain. Germline loops: CDR1 GTSNPN, CDR2 SVGIG (reference sequence). The V end lost 3 bases, the J end lost 2 bases, and 5 bases lay between the germline ends. This CDR3 region has 12 residues. CDR3 protein: CAWSGTYNEQFF. CDR3 DNA: TGTGCCTGGAGCGGTACCTACAATGAGCAGTTCTTC.

The genes are TRBV7-9 and TRBJ2-1, with D possibly being TRBD2 (7 bases). The V gene lost 5 bases and the J gene lost 5 bases, with 19 bases spanning the gap. Looked up from germline, CDR1 is SEHNR and CDR2 is FQNEAQ (reference sequence). The CDR3 runs to 16 residues. CDR3 loop: CASSPSRGGGNNEQFF. The CDR3 DNA follows: TGTGCCAGCAGCCCATCCCGAGGGGGGGGGAACAATGAGCAGTTCTTC. Full variable domain (outside the CDR3, taken from reference TRBV7-9 and TRBJ2-1): DTGVSQNPRHKITKRGQNVTFRCDPISEHNRLYWYRQTLGQGPEFLTYFQNEAQLEKSRLLSDRFSAERPKGSFSTLEIQRTEQGDSAMYLCASSPSRGGGNNEQFFGPGTRLTVL.

This clone was recorded once. The chain uses TRBV4-1 and TRBJ1-6; 8 bases are a match to TRBD1. CDR1 and CDR2 from the germline V gene are MGHRA and YSYEKL. V was pared by 2 bases and J by 12 bases, with 12 bases of the junction left unmatched. The CDR3 loop spans 16 amino acids. The DNA of the CDR3 is TGCGCCAGCAGCCAAAGTACCGGGACAGGACTAAGACCCCTCCACTTT. Amino acid sequence: CASSQSTGTGLRPLHF.

The chain carries TRBV28 and TRBJ1-3, with unresolved D. The CDR3 spans 16 residues. CDR1 is MDHEN, CDR2 SYDVKM, per germline. V shed 6 bases and J shed 0 bases, with 15 bases lying between them. CDR3 amino acids: CASRPPTEFSGNTIYF. The CDR3 DNA sequence: TGTGCCAGCAGGCCCCCCACAGAGTTCTCTGGAAACACCATATATTTT.

A few counts support this clone. The chain employs TRBV5-4 and TRBJ2-1; D is uncertain. Germline loops: CDR1 SGHNT, CDR2 YYREEE (reference sequence). V lost 4 bases and J lost 3, with 8 bases in between. The CDR3 loop spans 13 amino acids. CDR3 residues: CASSLEDYNEQFF. DNA of the CDR3: TGTGCCAGCAGCCTAGAGGACTACAATGAGCAGTTCTTC.

The chain recombines TRBV27 with TRBJ1-1; 8 positions agree with TRBD1. The CDR3 runs 17 residues. V shed 3 bases and J 3 bases; nucleotides not matched to a gene: 12. Germline lookup yields CDR1 MNHEY and CDR2 SMNVEV (reference sequence). This chain's CDR3 is CASSLRNRGVDYTEAFF. CDR3 in DNA: TGTGCCAGCAGTTTGCGGAACAGGGGGGTGGACTACACTGAAGCTTTCTTT.

The V and J genes are TRBV7-2 and TRBJ2-2; 7 bases match TRBD1. Trimming at V came to 3 bases and at J to 6 bases, leaving 4 bases not matched to a gene. The germline gives CDR1 SGHTA, CDR2 FQGNSA. The CDR3 sequence is 14 residues long. CDR3 in amino acids: CASSFATGAGELFF. CDR3 sequence (DNA): TGTGCCAGCAGCTTCGCTACAGGGGCCGGGGAGCTGTTTTTT.

There are many counts of this clone. The same CDR3 can be traced to other DNA sequences in this sample. The chain carries TRBV24-1 and TRBJ2-1, with 9 bases fitting TRBD1. Germline assignment: CDR1 KGHDR and CDR2 SFDVKD. The CDR3 runs 14 residues. Trimming cost V 9 bases and J 6 bases; bases outside gene matches: 8. The CDR3 nucleotides read TGTGCCACCCGCCCGGGACAGGGATTCAATGAGCAGTTCTTC. Translation gives CATRPGQGFNEQFF.

The chain is built from TRBV7-5 and TRBJ2-1; the table assigns TRBD2, which was not confirmed against the DNA. TRBV7-5 is a recognized pseudogene. This CDR3 is built from 11 residues. DNA of the CDR3: TGTGTCAGAAGCCCTATCAATGAGCAGTTCTTC. The encoded protein is CVRSPINEQFF.

V gene TRBV7-3 combines with J gene TRBJ2-2; 13 bases agree with TRBD2. J was trimmed by 5 bases and V by 5 bases; bases with no gene match: 2. Germline V CDR1 and CDR2: SGHTA, FQGTGA. The CDR3 sequence is 15 residues long. CDR3 in DNA: TGTGCCAGCAGCGCGGGACTAGCGGGGACCGGGGAGCTGTTTTTT. This gives the protein CASSAGLAGTGELFF.

This clone was observed a few times. The CDR3 sequence: CASSQTSGQPQHF. CDR3 nucleotides: TGCGCCAGCAGCCAAACTAGCGGTCAGCCCCAGCATTTT. V is TRBV4-3 and J is TRBJ1-5; D gene ambiguous. Germline V gives CDR1 LGHNA, CDR2 YSLEER. This CDR3 contains 13 residues. The ends were cut back, 2 bases at V and 6 bases at J, with 8 bases in the middle.

The chain joins TRBV5-6 to TRBJ1-2; 9 bases map to TRBD1. V lost 4 bases and J lost 2; bases outside the gene matches: 9. The CDR3 is 16 residues long. Germline V gene lookup returns CDR1 SGHDT and CDR2 YYEEEE. CDR3 sequence (DNA): TGTGCCAGCAGCCGAACGCGGACAGGGGTAAACTATGGCTACACCTTC. Residues: CASSRTRTGVNYGYTF.

The table lists this clone with a few counts. This chain uses TRBV15 with TRBJ2-2; 9 positions agree with TRBD2. The CDR3 length is 18 residues. Unmatched junction bases numbered 10, after V lost 5 bases and J lost 0 bases. CDR1 is LNHNV, CDR2 YYDKDF, per germline (reference sequence). Here the CDR3 reads CATSFHRGLASNTGELFF. The CDR3 DNA follows: TGTGCCACCAGCTTCCACCGAGGACTAGCGTCGAACACCGGGGAGCTGTTTTTT.

The chain couples TRBV29-1 to TRBJ1-5, with D perhaps matching TRBD1 (6 bases). Trimming removed 5 bases at V and 0 bases at J, with 14 bases between. The CDR3 runs 15 residues. Looked up from germline, CDR1 is SQVTM and CDR2 is ANQGSEA. CDR3 in amino acids: CSVREGVHSNQPQHF. In nucleotides, the CDR3 is TGCAGCGTTCGTGAGGGGGTTCATAGCAATCAGCCCCAGCATTTT. Drawing the rest from reference TRBV29-1 and TRBJ1-5, the complete variable domain is SAVISQKPSRDICQRGTSLTIQCQVDSQVTMMFWYRQQPGQSLTLIATANQGSEATYESGFVIDKFPISRPNLTFSTLTVSNMSPEDSSIYLCSVREGVHSNQPQHFGDGTRLSIL.

The rearrangement links TRBV4-1 to TRBJ2-1; 10 bases match TRBD2. Germline V gene sequence: CDR1 MGHRA, CDR2 YSYEKL. This CDR3 is 19 amino acids long. V shed 2 bases, J shed 7 bases, and the junction held 17 bases outside the gene matches. The CDR3 nucleotides are TGCGCCAGCAGCCAAAAGGGGGGCCTACTAGCGGGAATCTCTAATGAGCAGTTCTTC. Amino acid sequence: CASSQKGGLLAGISNEQFF.

CDR3 amino acids: CASSQGPRTRWGDTEAFF. The CDR3 bases are TGCGCCAGCAGCCAAGGGCCCCGGACCCGGTGGGGGGACACTGAAGCTTTCTTT. V usage is TRBV4-1 and J usage is TRBJ1-1; D perhaps matches TRBD1 (5 bases). CDR1 is MGHRA, CDR2 YSYEKL, per germline. The CDR3 is 18 amino acids. Trimming pared 1 base from V and 3 bases from J, leaving 21 bases between.

For the CDR3, the DNA is TGTGCCAGCGCTGAGAGGACCGGGGAGCTGTTTTTT. It translates to CASAERTGELFF. The chain recombines TRBV27 with TRBJ2-2; no clear D gene. V lost 8 bases and J 5 bases, leaving 9 bases between the germline ends. Germline V gives CDR1 MNHEY, CDR2 SMNVEV (reference sequence). The CDR3 is 12 amino acids.

V and J are TRBV6-5 and TRBJ1-5, with a tentative D call TRBD1 (6 bases). V lost 6 bases and J 1 base, leaving 13 bases between the germline ends. Germline CDR1 MNHEY, CDR2 SVGAGI. This CDR3 region has 15 residues. CDR3 nucleotides: TGTGCCAGCAGCCCCAACAGGGTGAGCAATCAGCCCCAGCATTTT. Translating it yields CASSPNRVSNQPQHF.

The rearrangement links TRBV19 to TRBJ2-3; 8 bases are shared with TRBD1. The ends lost 2 bases at V and 1 base at J; junction bases unmatched: 2. The CDR3 runs 15 residues. Per the germline V gene, CDR1 is LNHDA and CDR2 is SQIVND (reference sequence). In DNA, the CDR3 is TGTGCCAGTAGTATAACAGGGGGAGGCACAGATACGCAGTATTTT. Translation gives CASSITGGGTDTQYF.

This clone was seen a handful of times. V gene TRBV19 combines with J gene TRBJ1-5; the match to TRBD1 covers 10 bases. The V segment lost 8 bases and the J segment 3 bases; nucleotides outside the gene matches: 4. Germline lookup yields CDR1 LNHDA and CDR2 SQIVND (reference sequence). The CDR3 is 14 amino acids. CDR3 bases: TGTGCCAGTCGCGGACAGGGGGTCAATCAGCCCCAGCATTTT. This sequence encodes CASRGQGVNQPQHF. Full variable domain (outside the CDR3, taken from reference TRBV19 and TRBJ1-5): DGGITQSPKYLFRKEGQNVTLSCEQNLNHDAMYWYRQDPGQGLRLIYYSQIVNDFQKGDIAEGYSVSREKKESFPLTVTSAQKNPTAFYLCASRGQGVNQPQHFGDGTRLSIL.

This chain links TRBV19 with TRBJ2-7; 11 positions match TRBD1. The CDR3 sequence is 15 residues long. Germline V gene data show CDR1 as LNHDA and CDR2 as SQIVND (reference sequence). The trim removed 4 bases at V and 4 bases at J, leaving 6 bases unmatched. The CDR3 nucleotides are TGTGCCAGTAGTAGCCGGGACAGGGGGAGGTACGAGCAGTACTTC. As protein: CASSSRDRGRYEQYF.

This rearrangement joins TRBV7-9 to TRBJ2-1, with D maybe TRBD2 (5 bases). This CDR3 contains 17 residues. Trimming removed 0 bases from V and 0 bases from J, with 12 bases in between. Germline loops: CDR1 SEHNR, CDR2 FQNEAQ (reference sequence). The CDR3: CASSLARGRSSYNEQFF. The CDR3 DNA is TGTGCCAGCAGCTTAGCGCGAGGGAGAAGCTCCTACAATGAGCAGTTCTTC.

V and J are TRBV6-6 and TRBJ2-4; D perhaps matches TRBD1 (5 bases). CDR1 is MNHNY, CDR2 SVGAGI, per germline (reference sequence). This CDR3 is built from 14 residues. With 5 bases removed from V and 6 bases from J, the gap between germline ends came to 14 bases. The CDR3 coding sequence is TGTGCCAGCAGTCTAAACCCTGACAGAAACATTCAGTACTTC. Encoded protein: CASSLNPDRNIQYF.

V and J are TRBV19 and TRBJ2-5, with 13 bases aligning to TRBD2. The CDR3 runs 15 residues. In germline, CDR1 is LNHDA, CDR2 SQIVND (reference sequence). The J segment lost 5 bases and the V segment lost 5 bases, leaving 5 bases of the junction unmatched. Here the CDR3 DNA reads TGTGCCAGTAGTCCCAGACTAGCGGGAGGCGAGACCCAGTACTTC. Its protein is CASSPRLAGGETQYF.

This clone was recorded a few times. V gene TRBV25-1 combines with J gene TRBJ1-4; no clear D gene. Trimming removed 2 bases from V and 14 bases from J, with 12 bases in between. The germline V gene encodes CDR1 MGHDK and CDR2 SYGVNS. CDR3 length: 12 amino acids. The CDR3 loop reads CASSEGWGGLFF. CDR3 nucleotides: TGTGCCAGCAGTGAAGGGTGGGGAGGGCTGTTTTTT.